Below are 9 T cell receptor beta chains sequenced from a single sample in a study of Ad26.COV2.S vaccination and SARS-CoV-2 variants. Treatment described: some 20 received Ad26.COV2.S at low or high dose, single or two shots; several received placebo; per-sample allocation not given. Vaccine and placebo recipients were sampled on day 63 after the first injection. The method was immunoSEQ multiplex PCR; TCRdb's version includes in-frame clones alone and lacks a portion of them. The sample lists about 420,000 clones, roughly 90% occurring once. The sample was peripheral blood, taken in a trial of Ad26.COV2.S vaccine versus placebo. The receptors come from a person between 18 and 65 years old who received the Ad26.COV2.S COVID-19 vaccine or a placebo.

The chain carries TRBV10-3 and TRBJ1-1; D might be TRBD1 (6 bases). Germline loops: CDR1 ENHRY, CDR2 SYGVKD. Trimming removed 0 bases from V and 12 bases from J, with 14 bases in between. This CDR3 has 13 residues. CDR3 nucleotides: TGTGCCATCAGTGAGTCGGACAGTCGGCGGACTTTCTTT. Its protein product is CAISESDSRRTFF.

The chain combines TRBV5-8 with TRBJ1-1; no definite D call. This CDR3 has 16 amino acids. Trimming left V 4 bases short and J 3 bases short, with 19 bases between. Germline loops: CDR1 SGHTS, CDR2 YDEGEE. Written as DNA, the CDR3 is TGTGCCAGCAGCACCATCTATAGGACGGCCGACACTGAAGCTTTCTTT. Its protein is CASSTIYRTADTEAFF.

J is TRBJ1-3 and V is TRBV28; D might be TRBD1 (5 bases). V lost 7 bases to trimming and J lost 0 bases, with 16 bases between them. CDR1 and CDR2 from the germline V gene are MDHEN and SYDVKM. The CDR3 has 16 amino acids. In nucleotides, the CDR3 is TGTGCCAGCACCTCGATAGGGGTTTCCTCTGGAAACACCATATATTTT. Translating it yields CASTSIGVSSGNTIYF.

This sequence joins TRBV28 and TRBJ1-4; D not certain. Germline assignment: CDR1 MDHEN and CDR2 SYDVKM. The CDR3 contains 12 residues. The V and J ends lost 6 bases and 4 bases respectively, with 6 bases between them. The CDR3 loop reads CASRGGNEKLFF. The CDR3, as DNA: TGTGCCAGCAGGGGCGGTAATGAAAAACTGTTTTTT.

The CDR3 coding sequence is TGTGCCAGTAGTAGCGATCAGGGTAGCTCGACTGAAGCTTTCTTT. Residues: CASSSDQGSSTEAFF. The genes are TRBV19 and TRBJ1-1; D may be TRBD1 (5 bases). The CDR3 covers 15 residues. Germline V lookup: CDR1 LNHDA, CDR2 SQIVND (reference sequence). V was cut by 4 bases and J by 5 bases, with 17 bases left in between. Together with reference TRBV19 and TRBJ1-1, the CDR3 gives the full variable domain: DGGITQSPKYLFRKEGQNVTLSCEQNLNHDAMYWYRQDPGQGLRLIYYSQIVNDFQKGDIAEGYSVSREKKESFPLTVTSAQKNPTAFYLCASSSDQGSSTEAFFGQGTRLTVV.

J is TRBJ2-3 and V is TRBV12-3 or TRBV12-4; D ambiguous. This CDR3 contains 12 residues. Trimming cost V 6 bases and J 2 bases, with 6 bases left between them. The CDR3 sequence is CASRTPTDTQYF. CDR3 coding DNA: TGTGCCAGCAGAACCCCCACAGATACGCAGTATTTT.

The CDR3 nucleotides are TGTGCCAGCAGCGCGGGGACTAGCCGAGGAGATACGCAGTATTTT. The encoded protein is CASSAGTSRGDTQYF. J is TRBJ2-3 and V is TRBV5-4, with 9 bases matching TRBD2. Looked up from germline, CDR1 is SGHNT and CDR2 is YYREEE (reference sequence). CDR3 length: 15 residues. J gave up 5 bases and V 4 bases, and 8 bases lay outside the gene matches.

The table lists this clone with a few counts. Here the CDR3 reads CASSPEGGPGTDTQYF. In DNA form, the CDR3 reads TGCGCCAGCAGCCCCGAGGGGGGCCCCGGCACAGATACGCAGTATTTT. The V gene is TRBV5-1, the J gene TRBJ2-3, with D perhaps being TRBD1 or TRBD2 (6 bases each). Trimming pared 4 bases from V and 1 base from J, leaving 16 bases between. The CDR3 spans 16 residues. CDR1 is SGHRS, CDR2 YFSETQ, per germline.

V usage is TRBV28 and J usage is TRBJ2-7; a possible D gene is TRBD2 (6 bases). The germline CDR1 and CDR2 sequences are MDHEN and SYDVKM. V was clipped by 6 bases and J by 2 bases, with 14 bases between them. The CDR3 length is 14 residues. DNA for the CDR3: TGTGCCAGCAGCCTCCGGGGGATCACCTACGAGCAGTACTTC. The encoded protein is CASSLRGITYEQYF. The variable domain in full, with the rest retrieved from reference TRBV28 and TRBJ2-7, is DVKVTQSSRYLVKRTGEKVFLECVQDMDHENMFWYRQDPGLGLRLIYFSYDVKMKEKGDIPEGYSVSREKKERFSLILESASTNQTSMYLCASSLRGITYEQYFGPGTRLTVT.